This T cell receptor beta chain came from a study of HIV-infected patients and healthy controls (dated by TCRdb to the mid-2010s). CDR3 length: 18 amino acids, cysteine to phenylalanine. Only the CDR3 portion is preserved as DNA: 54 bases, with reading frame beginning at the first base. The germline V gene gives CDR1 as SGHDT and CDR2 as YYEEEE. The receptor library was made with 5' RACE. TCRdb shows the sequencer as Illumina MiSeq. The public reads were reanalyzed by TCRdb: fastp trimming at Q25, MiXCR alignment, in-frame beta chains only. Every entry covers one CDR3 protein and lists the most common genes and DNA from its rows. The sample profile shows about 64,000 distinct CDR3 sequences; approximately 21% of them were found once. The ten largest clones capture 1.1% to 1.5% of the sample. Concerning this clonotype: What this receptor recognizes is not known. One base away lies a much larger clone, so this may be a sequencing read error.

This TCR was recovered from a human donor in good health. The sample consisted of CD4+ T cells from blood. The chain couples TRBV5-6 to TRBJ1-1; a stretch of 8 junction bases matches TRBD1. The nucleotides read TGTGCCAGCAGCTCGCTGTCAGGGGGCGCTTTCTGGAACTCTGAAGCTTTCTTT. Translated, this gives CASSSLSGGAFWNSEAFF.